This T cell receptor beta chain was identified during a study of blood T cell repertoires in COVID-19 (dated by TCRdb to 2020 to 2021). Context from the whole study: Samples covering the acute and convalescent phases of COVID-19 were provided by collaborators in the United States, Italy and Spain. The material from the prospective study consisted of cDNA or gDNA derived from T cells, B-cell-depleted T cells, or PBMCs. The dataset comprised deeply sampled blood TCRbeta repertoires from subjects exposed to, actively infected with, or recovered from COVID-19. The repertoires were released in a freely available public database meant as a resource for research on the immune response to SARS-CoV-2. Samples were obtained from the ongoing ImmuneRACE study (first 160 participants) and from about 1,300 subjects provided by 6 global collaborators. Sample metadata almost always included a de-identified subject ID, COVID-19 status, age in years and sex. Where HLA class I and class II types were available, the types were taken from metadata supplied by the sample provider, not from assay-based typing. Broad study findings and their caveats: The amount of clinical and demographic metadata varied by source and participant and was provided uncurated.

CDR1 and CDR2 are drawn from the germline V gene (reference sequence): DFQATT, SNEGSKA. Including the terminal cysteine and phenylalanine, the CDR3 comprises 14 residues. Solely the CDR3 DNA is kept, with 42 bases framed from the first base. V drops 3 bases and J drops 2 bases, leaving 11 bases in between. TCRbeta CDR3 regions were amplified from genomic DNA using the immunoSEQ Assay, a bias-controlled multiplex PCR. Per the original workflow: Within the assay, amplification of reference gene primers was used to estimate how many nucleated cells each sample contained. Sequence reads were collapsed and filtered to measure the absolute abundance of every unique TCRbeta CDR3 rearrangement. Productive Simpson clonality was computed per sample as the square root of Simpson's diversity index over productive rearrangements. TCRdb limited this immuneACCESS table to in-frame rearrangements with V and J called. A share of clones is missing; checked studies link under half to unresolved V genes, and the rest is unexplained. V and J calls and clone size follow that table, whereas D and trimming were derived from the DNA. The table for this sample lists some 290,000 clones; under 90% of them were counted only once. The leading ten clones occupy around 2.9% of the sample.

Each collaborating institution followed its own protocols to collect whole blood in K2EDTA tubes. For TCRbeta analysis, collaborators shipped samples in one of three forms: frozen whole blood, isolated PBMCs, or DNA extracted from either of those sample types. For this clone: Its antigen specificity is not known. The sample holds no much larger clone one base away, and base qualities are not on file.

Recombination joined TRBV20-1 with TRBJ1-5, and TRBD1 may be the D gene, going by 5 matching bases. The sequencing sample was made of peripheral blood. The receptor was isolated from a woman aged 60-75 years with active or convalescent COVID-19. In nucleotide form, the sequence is TGCAGTGCTAGTCAGGGATATGGCAATCAGCCCCAGCATTTT. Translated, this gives CSASQGYGNQPQHF.